Listed below are T cell receptor beta chains from one sample, sequenced in a study of T cell responses to AZD1222 COVID-19 vaccine. The table came from immunoSEQ multiplex PCR; TCRdb's copy has only in-frame clones and leaves some out. Of about 110,000 clones listed, 85% to 90% are singletons. The specimen was peripheral blood, collected 28 days after the second AZD1222 dose. The origin of the receptors is an adult who received the AZD1222 COVID-19 vaccine. CDR3s include the opening cysteine and the closing phenylalanine or tryptophan. Fields, in order: clone size, D gene, J gene, CDR3 length, V gene, CDR3 protein, CDR3 DNA. D genes are given only for firm matches. Size is stated for part of the rows, as once, few or many counts, or as a class when the clone is expanded.

>-|-|TRBJ1-2|13|TRBV7-9
CASSLVQGSGYTF
TGTGCCAGCAGCTTAGTCCAGGGGAGTGGCTACACCTTC
>-|-|TRBJ2-2|15|TRBV4-1
CASSHKAVNTGELFF
TGCGCCAGCAGCCATAAAGCAGTGAACACCGGGGAGCTGTTTTTT
>-|TRBD1|TRBJ1-1|16|TRBV10-2
CASSEQTGVGNTEAFF
TGCGCCAGCAGTGAACAAACAGGGGTGGGGAACACTGAAGCTTTCTTT
>-|TRBD1|TRBJ1-3|16|TRBV19
CASSIIDRGAGNTIYF
TGTGCCAGTAGTATAATCGACAGGGGAGCCGGAAACACCATATATTTT
>-|TRBD1|TRBJ1-4|17|TRBV7-8
CASNRLWGTGRNEKLFF
TGTGCCAGCAACCGCTTGTGGGGGACAGGGCGGAATGAAAAACTGTTTTTT
>-|-|TRBJ2-1|16|TRBV9
CASSVAGGNRGNEQFF
TGTGCCAGCAGCGTAGCGGGGGGAAACAGGGGAAATGAGCAGTTCTTC
>-|-|TRBJ1-1|14|TRBV10-1
CASSQSGGYTEAFF
TGCGCCAGCAGTCAGAGTGGGGGCTACACTGAAGCTTTCTTT
>-|TRBD1|TRBJ1-6|14|TRBV9
CASSVRTGTSPLHF
TGTGCCAGCAGCGTTCGGACAGGAACTTCACCCCTCCACTTT
>-|TRBD2|TRBJ2-7|14|TRBV6-5
CASRPRGGLVEQYF
TGTGCCAGCAGGCCGCGCGGGGGGCTTGTTGAGCAGTACTTC
>-|TRBD1|TRBJ1-1|13|TRBV12-3/TRBV12-4
CASRDRRDTEAFF
TGTGCCAGCAGGGACAGGAGAGACACTGAAGCTTTCTTT
>-|TRBD2|TRBJ2-7|15|TRBV11-2
CASSPRLAGFYEQYF
TGTGCCAGCAGCCCCCGACTAGCGGGCTTCTACGAGCAGTACTTC
>-|-|TRBJ2-3|13|TRBV7-2
CASSLGGTDTQYF
TGTGCCAGCAGCTTAGGGGGTACAGATACGCAGTATTTT
>-|TRBD1|TRBJ2-7|13|TRBV2
CASSLDRDYEQYF
TGTGCCAGCAGTCTGGACAGGGATTACGAGCAGTACTTC
>-|-|TRBJ1-1|16|TRBV6-5
CASSYSASDWGAEAFF
TGTGCCAGCAGTTACTCCGCGTCGGACTGGGGGGCTGAAGCTTTCTTT
>-|TRBD1|TRBJ1-6|15|TRBV7-9
CASSPEDRGNSPLHF
TGTGCCAGCAGCCCGGAGGACAGGGGGAATTCACCCCTCCACTTT
>once|-|TRBJ2-7|15|TRBV2
CASRSRRVGTYEQYF
TGTGCCAGCAGATCCCGGAGGGTTGGAACATACGAGCAGTACTTC
>-|-|TRBJ2-3|15|TRBV5-1
CASSKGSSFTDTQYF
TGCGCCAGCAGCAAGGGGAGCTCTTTCACAGATACGCAGTATTTT
>-|-|TRBJ1-5|16|TRBV25-1
CASSESSGLSNQPQHF
TGTGCCAGCAGTGAATCTAGCGGACTTAGCAATCAGCCCCAGCATTTT
>-|-|TRBJ2-1|19|TRBV4-2
CASSRFESGTAISYNEQFF
TGTGCCAGCAGCCGCTTCGAGTCGGGGACCGCTATTTCCTACAATGAGCAGTTCTTC
>-|TRBD2|TRBJ2-4|18|TRBV5-1
CASSLGIASGRAGDIQYF
TGCGCCAGCAGCTTGGGGATTGCTAGCGGGAGGGCCGGGGACATTCAGTACTTC
>-|-|TRBJ1-1|13|TRBV7-9
CASSSAENTEAFF
TGTGCCAGCAGCTCCGCAGAGAACACTGAAGCTTTCTTT
>-|-|TRBJ1-1|16|TRBV2
CASSGVGEPIGTEAFF
TGTGCCAGCAGTGGGGTTGGGGAGCCGATAGGCACTGAAGCTTTCTTT
>once|-|TRBJ2-4|17|TRBV5-1
CASKQNGLQKAKNIQYF
TGCGCCAGCAAACAAAACGGGCTACAAAAAGCCAAAAACATTCAGTACTTC
>-|-|TRBJ2-5|17|TRBV2
CASSQGGAGRRAETQYF
TGTGCCAGCAGTCAGGGGGGAGCGGGCAGGAGGGCCGAGACCCAGTACTTC
>-|-|TRBJ2-7|13|TRBV6-5
CASSNHHIAEQYF
TGTGCCAGCAGTAACCACCACATTGCCGAGCAGTACTTC
>-|-|TRBJ1-1|12|TRBV7-9
CASSFENTEAFF
TGTGCCAGCAGCTTTGAAAACACTGAAGCTTTCTTT
>-|-|TRBJ2-7|13|TRBV9
CASSVWEGGEQYF
TGTGCCAGCAGCGTATGGGAAGGAGGGGAGCAGTACTTC
>once|-|TRBJ1-5|15|TRBV23-1
CASSQLVWNNQPQHF
TGCGCCAGCAGTCAATTGGTCTGGAACAATCAGCCCCAGCATTTT